This entry describes one T cell receptor (beta chain). What it recognizes is unknown. Both 60 Vbeta primers and 13 Jbeta primers went into the PCR. Per the original methods: As a later analysis found, there were 80 million or so unique TCR beta chains, of which roughly 11 million were shared. Clones were read by immunoSEQ multiplex PCR, and TCRdb kept only the in-frame ones, dropping some. Clone size and V and J calls were adopted from that table, with D and trimming inferred from the DNA. The data contain 100,000 to 150,000 clones, less than 80% of them singletons. These data belong to a study of cytomegalovirus exposure and HLA in healthy donors. The study's findings and limits: About 87% or about 30% of the time was how often most TCR beta V segments were productive, according to an earlier analysis. In a later analysis, common viral pathogens appeared linked to several of the most significant clusters. HLA allele associations emerged for roughly 17,000 TCR beta sequences in a later analysis, at 0.05 false discovery rate.

The CDR3 runs 16 residues. V trimming: 6 bases; J trimming: 4 bases; junction bases outside the gene matches: 12. Germline loops: CDR1 LGHNT, CDR2 FRNRAP. The clonotype originates from a man aged 35 to 55 in good health and CMV-seropositive. The sequenced sample consisted of PBMCs. This rearrangement joins TRBV12-5 to TRBJ2-1, with 7 positions matching TRBD2. The DNA for the CDR3 is TGTGCTAGTGGCGCGGGCCTGACTAGCATATACAATGAGCAGTTCTTC. It codes for CASGAGLTSIYNEQFF.